These 15 T cell receptor beta chains were sequenced from one sample in a study of blood T cells in healthy people across ages (dated by TCRdb to between 2014 and 2016). Libraries were constructed by 5' RACE. These reads were obtained on an Illumina HiSeq 2500. A second PCR of about 6 to 12 cycles was run with a J-beta primer mix and a sample-barcoded 5' primer. TCRdb reran the public reads through fastp at Q25 and MiXCR, keeping productive beta chains. Every distinct CDR3 protein forms one entry, paired with its most common genes and DNA. The sample profile shows over a million distinct CDR3 sequences; 42% of them were found once. Of the sample, 7.9% is held by the ten largest clones. Sequencing was done on a sample of blood. These receptors came from a woman aged 18-30 years in good health.

The DNA of the CDR3 is TGCAGTGCTAGTGGGAGCGGGTACCTGGGAAATGAGCAGTTCTTC. Translating gives CSASGSGYLGNEQFF. The rearrangement links TRBV20-1 to TRBJ2-1, with D maybe TRBD2 (6 bases). V lost 3 bases and J 7 bases, leaving 19 bases between the germline ends. The length of the CDR3 is 15 residues. Germline CDR1 reads DFQATT; CDR2 reads SNEGSKA (reference sequence).

This chain connects TRBV6-1 to TRBJ2-3; TRBD1 is a possible D gene (6 bases). From germline, CDR1 is MNHNS and CDR2 SASEGT. The CDR3 is 15 amino acids. CDR3 sequence reads: CVSKYRDTYTDTQYF. CDR3 in DNA: TGTGTCTCGAAATACCGGGACACCTACACAGATACGCAGTATTTT.

The rearrangement links TRBV12-3 or TRBV12-4 to TRBJ2-1; D is undetermined. V was trimmed by 2 bases and J by 7 bases, leaving 6 bases between them. The CDR3 has 12 amino acids. The CDR3 coding sequence is TGTGCCAGCAGTTTACTGCAAAATGAGCAGTTCTTC. This codes for CASSLLQNEQFF.

This clonotype was seen a handful of times. The chain employs TRBV24-1 and TRBJ1-2; TRBD1 matches 7 bases. Unmatched junction bases numbered 8, after V lost 3 bases and J lost 5 bases. CDR1 is KGHDR and CDR2 is SFDVKD in the germline V gene. This CDR3 comprises 15 residues. DNA of the CDR3: TGTGCCACCAGTGATCTCTGGCAGGGGGGATATGGCTACACCTTC. As protein: CATSDLWQGGYGYTF.

The chain recombines TRBV6-6 with TRBJ2-1; D may be TRBD2 (6 bases). Looked up from germline, CDR1 is MNHNY and CDR2 is SVGAGI (reference sequence). This CDR3 comprises 14 residues. V lost 6 bases, J lost 4 bases, and 13 bases lay in between. The chain's CDR3 is CASRVAEAYNEQFF. CDR3 nucleotide sequence: TGTGCCAGCAGAGTAGCGGAGGCTTACAATGAGCAGTTCTTC.

This chain links TRBV12-3 or TRBV12-4 with TRBJ1-4, with D hard to call. This CDR3 spans 13 amino acids. V lost 6 bases, J lost 10 bases, and 15 bases lay in between. The CDR3 sequence: CASRGNSVGKLFF. The CDR3 region has the DNA TGTGCCAGCAGGGGAAACTCTGTTGGAAAACTGTTTTTT.

The sample holds a few counts of this clonotype. DNA for the CDR3: TGTGCCAGCAGCGGACTAGTCTACGAGCAGTACTTC. Its translation is CASSGLVYEQYF. J is TRBJ2-7 and V is TRBV2; 7 bases match TRBD2. The CDR3 extends over 12 amino acids. Trimming at V came to 6 bases and at J to 3 bases, leaving 2 bases not matched to a gene. Germline CDR1 reads SNHLY; CDR2 reads FYNNEI.

The chain links TRBV11-2 to TRBJ2-1, with D possibly matching TRBD2 (6 bases). Germline loops: CDR1 SGHAT, CDR2 FQNNGV. The V end was cut by 4 bases, the J end by 7 bases, with 14 bases between. This CDR3 is 14 amino acids long. CDR3 sequence (DNA): TGTGCCAGCAGCTCCCCTCCGGGGGATAATGAGCAGTTCTTC. Translating it yields CASSSPPGDNEQFF.

The chain has TRBV9 and TRBJ2-3, with D possibly TRBD1 on 5 matching bases. CDR1 SGDLS and CDR2 YYNGEE come from the germline V gene. The CDR3 is 15 amino acids. Trimming pared 0 bases from V and 5 bases from J, leaving 13 bases between. CDR3 residues: CASSVGSGSKDTQYF. The DNA of the CDR3 is TGTGCCAGCAGCGTAGGTTCAGGGTCGAAAGATACGCAGTATTTT.

The chain has TRBV4-1 and TRBJ2-2; D perhaps matches TRBD1 (5 bases). Germline lookup yields CDR1 MGHRA and CDR2 YSYEKL. Between the trimmed V and J ends, which lost 0 bases and 0 bases, there was a span of 14 bases. This CDR3 is built from 18 residues. The CDR3 region is CASSQEQGLVTNTGELFF. The DNA for the CDR3 is TGCGCCAGCAGCCAAGAGCAGGGTTTGGTTACGAACACCGGGGAGCTGTTTTTT.

This clonotype was seen more than once but under ten times. V usage is TRBV20-1 and J usage is TRBJ1-4, with D hard to call. This CDR3 comprises 14 residues. V lost 5 bases and J lost 7, with 17 bases in between. Germline CDR1 reads DFQATT; CDR2 reads SNEGSKA (reference sequence). The chain's CDR3 is CSAPASMDGEKLFF. The CDR3 DNA follows: TGCAGTGCTCCGGCTTCTATGGACGGTGAAAAACTGTTTTTT.

This chain links TRBV20-1 with TRBJ2-3; the match to TRBD2 covers 7 bases. V dropped 0 bases and J dropped 6; count of bases not matched to a gene: 12. The CDR3 has 16 amino acids. Germline V CDR1 and CDR2: DFQATT, SNEGSKA (reference sequence). CDR3 region: CSARERERPVRDTQYF. Written as DNA, the CDR3 is TGCAGTGCTAGAGAGCGGGAGCGGCCAGTCCGCGATACGCAGTATTTT.

About this clonotype itself: One end of the junction is discordant with germline, which a read error may explain. The V gene is TRBV2, the J gene TRBJ1-6, with TRBD1 identical over 9 bases. The germline V gene encodes CDR1 SNHLY and CDR2 FYNNEI. The CDR3 length is 14 residues. CDR3 sequence reads: CASSPDRGDSPLHF. The DNA for the CDR3 is TGTGCCAGCAGTCCGGACAGGGGCGATTCACCTCTCCACTTT.

This clonotype was seen only a few times. J is TRBJ2-1 and V is TRBV6-2 or TRBV6-3; 10 bases map to TRBD1. CDR3 size: 18 residues. CDR1 and CDR2 from the germline V gene are MNHEY and SVGEGT. The V gene end was trimmed by 5 bases and the J gene end by 0 bases; junction bases not matched to a gene: 10. CDR3 in DNA: TGTGCCAGCAGTACCGGGACAGGGGCGTCCAGCTCCTACAATGAGCAGTTCTTC. Amino acid sequence: CASSTGTGASSSYNEQFF.

There are a few counts of this clonotype. This chain connects TRBV6-6 to TRBJ1-4, with D possibly matching TRBD1 (6 bases). CDR1 is MNHNY and CDR2 is SVGAGI in the germline V gene (reference sequence). The CDR3 is 15 amino acids. Trimming left V 2 bases short and J 3 bases short, with 10 bases between. DNA of the CDR3: TGTGCCAGCAGTTACCTGACAGGTTCTAATGAAAAACTGTTTTTT. As protein: CASSYLTGSNEKLFF.